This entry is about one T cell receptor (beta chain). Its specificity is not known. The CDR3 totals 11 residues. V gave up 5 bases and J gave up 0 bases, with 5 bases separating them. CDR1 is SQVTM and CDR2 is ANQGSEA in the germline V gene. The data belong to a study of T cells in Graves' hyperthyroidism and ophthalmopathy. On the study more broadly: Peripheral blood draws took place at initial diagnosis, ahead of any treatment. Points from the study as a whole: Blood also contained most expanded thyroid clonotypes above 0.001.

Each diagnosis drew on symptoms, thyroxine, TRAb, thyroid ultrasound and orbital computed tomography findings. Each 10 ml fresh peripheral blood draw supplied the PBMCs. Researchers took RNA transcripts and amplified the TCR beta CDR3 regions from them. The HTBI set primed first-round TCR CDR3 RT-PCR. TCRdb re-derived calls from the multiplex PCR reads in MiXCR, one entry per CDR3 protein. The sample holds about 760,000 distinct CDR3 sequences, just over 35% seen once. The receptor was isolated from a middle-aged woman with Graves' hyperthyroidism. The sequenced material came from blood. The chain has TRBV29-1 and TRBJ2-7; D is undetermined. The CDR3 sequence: CSVRASYEQYF. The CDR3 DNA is TGCAGCGTTCGAGCCTCCTACGAGCAGTACTTC.